This T cell receptor (delta chain) was captured in a study of human gamma delta and Vdelta1 T cells (dated by TCRdb to between 2018 and 2020). With respect to the entire study: The study investigated Delta One T cells, Vd1+ gamma-delta T cells, as cytotoxic effectors against acute myeloid leukemia.

Points on this clone: Its antigen specificity is not known. The record has no base qualities; no much larger clone is one base away. Other DNA sequences of this sample code for an identical CDR3.

Libraries came from PCR. The data were produced on an Illumina MiSeq. TCRdb called clones from the public reads with CATT, and repeated DNA sequences were later combined into one row. This sample lists about 6,100 delta-chain clones; around two fifths were detected once. Roughly 8.9% of the sample goes to the ten largest clones. Findings and caveats that apply to the study as a whole: Polyclonality and broad cytotoxic targeting of acute myeloid leukemia were reported for Delta One T cells.

Trimming costs V 3 bases and J 2 bases, and their ends lie 34 bases apart. The germline V gene sets CDR1 to TSWWSYY and CDR2 to QGS. Spanning cysteine to phenylalanine, the CDR3 consists of 22 amino acids. Just CDR3 DNA is preserved here, 66 bases in frame from base 1. Sequenced sample: Vdelta1 gamma-delta T cells from blood grown in culture (DOT cells). The cell subset or site label on this specimen signifies: Delta One T cells, in vitro expanded/differentiated Vd1+ gamma-delta T cells. This clonotype originated in a human donor in good health. This sequence uses TRDV1 and TRDJ1, with a tentative D call of TRDD2 or TRDD3, each matching 8 bases. The CDR3 here reads CALGESTSYGWGIGPQTDKLIF. The nucleotide sequence reads as follows: TGTGCTCTTGGGGAGTCGACTTCCTACGGGTGGGGGATCGGCCCTCAAACCGATAAACTCATCTTT.